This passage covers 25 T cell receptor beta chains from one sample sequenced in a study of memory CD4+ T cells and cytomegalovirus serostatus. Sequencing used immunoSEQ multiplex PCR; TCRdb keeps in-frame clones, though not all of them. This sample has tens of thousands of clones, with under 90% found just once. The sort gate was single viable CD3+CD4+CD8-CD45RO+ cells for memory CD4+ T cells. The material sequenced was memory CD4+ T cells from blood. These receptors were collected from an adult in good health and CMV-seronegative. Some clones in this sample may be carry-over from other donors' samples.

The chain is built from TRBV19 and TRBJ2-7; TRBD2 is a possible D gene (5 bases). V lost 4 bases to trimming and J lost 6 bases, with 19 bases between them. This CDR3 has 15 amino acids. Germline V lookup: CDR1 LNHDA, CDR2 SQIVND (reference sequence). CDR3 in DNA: TGTGCCAGTAGTACTAGCCACCGGCGACCAGGCGAGCAGTACTTC. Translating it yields CASSTSHRRPGEQYF.

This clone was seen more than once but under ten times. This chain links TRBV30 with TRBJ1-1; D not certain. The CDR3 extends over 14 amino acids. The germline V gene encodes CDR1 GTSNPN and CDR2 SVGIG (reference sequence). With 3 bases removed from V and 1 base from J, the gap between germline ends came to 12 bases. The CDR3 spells CAWRRTRGNTEAFF. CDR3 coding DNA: TGTGCCTGGAGACGGACGCGCGGGAACACTGAAGCTTTCTTT.

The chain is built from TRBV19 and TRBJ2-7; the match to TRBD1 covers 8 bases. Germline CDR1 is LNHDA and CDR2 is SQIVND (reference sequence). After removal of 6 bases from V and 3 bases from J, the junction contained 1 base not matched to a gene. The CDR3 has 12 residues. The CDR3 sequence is CASSTGGYEQYF. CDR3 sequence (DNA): TGTGCCAGTAGCACAGGGGGCTACGAGCAGTACTTC.

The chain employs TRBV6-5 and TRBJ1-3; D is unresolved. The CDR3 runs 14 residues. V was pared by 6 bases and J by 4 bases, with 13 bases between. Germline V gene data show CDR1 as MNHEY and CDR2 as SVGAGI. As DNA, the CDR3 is TGTGCCAGCAGCCGGGCGGGGTCCGGAAACACCATATATTTT. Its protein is CASSRAGSGNTIYF.

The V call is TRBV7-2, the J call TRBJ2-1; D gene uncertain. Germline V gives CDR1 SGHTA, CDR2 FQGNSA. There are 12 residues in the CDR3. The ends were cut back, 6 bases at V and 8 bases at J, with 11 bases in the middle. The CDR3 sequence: CASSTYLDEQFF. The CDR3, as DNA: TGTGCCAGCAGTACCTACCTCGATGAGCAGTTCTTC.

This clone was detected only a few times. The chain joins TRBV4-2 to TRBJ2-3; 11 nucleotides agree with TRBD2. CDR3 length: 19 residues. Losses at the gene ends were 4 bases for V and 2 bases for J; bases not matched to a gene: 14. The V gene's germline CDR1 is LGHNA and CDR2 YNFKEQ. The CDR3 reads CASSPMGLAVVSLTDTQYF. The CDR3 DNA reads TGTGCCAGCAGCCCCATGGGACTAGCGGTTGTTAGTCTCACAGATACGCAGTATTTT.

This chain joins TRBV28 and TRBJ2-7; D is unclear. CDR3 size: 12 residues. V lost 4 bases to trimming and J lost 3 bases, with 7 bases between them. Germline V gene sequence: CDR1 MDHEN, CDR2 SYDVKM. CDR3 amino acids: CASSSGIYEQYF. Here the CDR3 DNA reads TGTGCCAGCAGTTCTGGCATCTACGAGCAGTACTTC.

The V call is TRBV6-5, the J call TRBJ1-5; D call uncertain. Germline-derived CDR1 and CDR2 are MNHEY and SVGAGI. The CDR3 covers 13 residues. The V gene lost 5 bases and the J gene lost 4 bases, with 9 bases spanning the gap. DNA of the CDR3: TGTGCCAGCAGTGGGTGGATAAATCAGCCCCAGCATTTT. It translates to CASSGWINQPQHF.

CDR3 region: CASSEPSGTDTQYF. In DNA, the CDR3 is TGTGCCAGCAGTGAGCCTAGCGGCACAGATACGCAGTATTTT. V and J are TRBV25-1 and TRBJ2-3; maybe TRBD2 (6 bases). The CDR3 has 14 amino acids. Trimming left V 3 bases short and J 1 base short, with 8 bases between. Germline CDR1 is MGHDK and CDR2 is SYGVNS.

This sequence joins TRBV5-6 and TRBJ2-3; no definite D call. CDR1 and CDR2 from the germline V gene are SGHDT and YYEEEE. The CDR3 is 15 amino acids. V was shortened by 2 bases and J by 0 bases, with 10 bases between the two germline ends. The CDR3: CASSFRRFSTDTQYF. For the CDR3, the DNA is TGTGCCAGCAGCTTCCGGAGATTTAGCACAGATACGCAGTATTTT. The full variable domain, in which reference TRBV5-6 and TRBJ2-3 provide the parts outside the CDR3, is DAGVTQSPTHLIKTRGQQVTLRCSPKSGHDTVSWYQQALGQGPQFIFQYYEEEERQRGNFPDRFSGHQFPNYSSELNVNALLLGDSALYLCASSFRRFSTDTQYFGPGTRLTVL.

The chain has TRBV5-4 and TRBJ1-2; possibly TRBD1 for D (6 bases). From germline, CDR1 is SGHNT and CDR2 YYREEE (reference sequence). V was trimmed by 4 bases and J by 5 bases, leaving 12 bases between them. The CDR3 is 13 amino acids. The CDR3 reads CASSRTEAYGYTF. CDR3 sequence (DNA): TGTGCCAGCAGCCGGACAGAGGCGTATGGCTACACCTTC. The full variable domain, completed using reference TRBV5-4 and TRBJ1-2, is ETGVTQSPTHLIKTRGQQVTLRCSSQSGHNTVSWYQQALGQGPQFIFQYYREEENGRGNFPPRFSGLQFPNYSSELNVNALELDDSALYLCASSRTEAYGYTFGSGTRLTVV.

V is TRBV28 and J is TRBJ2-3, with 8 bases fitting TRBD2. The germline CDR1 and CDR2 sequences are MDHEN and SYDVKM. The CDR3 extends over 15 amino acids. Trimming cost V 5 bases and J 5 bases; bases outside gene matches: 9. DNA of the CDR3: TGTGCCAGCAGTGTCCCGGGACTAGTAAGAGATACGCAGTATTTT. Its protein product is CASSVPGLVRDTQYF.

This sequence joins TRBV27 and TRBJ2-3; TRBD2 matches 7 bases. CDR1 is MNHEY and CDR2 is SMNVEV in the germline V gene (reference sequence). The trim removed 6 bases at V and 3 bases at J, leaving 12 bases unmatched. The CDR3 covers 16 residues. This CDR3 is CASSILGGSGTDTQYF. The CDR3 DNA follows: TGTGCCAGCAGCATCCTTGGCGGGAGTGGTACAGATACGCAGTATTTT.

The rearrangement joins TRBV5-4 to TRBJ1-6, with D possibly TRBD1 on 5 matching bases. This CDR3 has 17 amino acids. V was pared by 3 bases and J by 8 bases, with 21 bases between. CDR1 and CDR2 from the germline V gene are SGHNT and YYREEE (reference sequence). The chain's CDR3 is CASSSSDGAGFYSPLHF. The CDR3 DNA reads TGTGCCAGCAGCTCTTCCGACGGGGCAGGGTTCTATTCACCCCTCCACTTT.

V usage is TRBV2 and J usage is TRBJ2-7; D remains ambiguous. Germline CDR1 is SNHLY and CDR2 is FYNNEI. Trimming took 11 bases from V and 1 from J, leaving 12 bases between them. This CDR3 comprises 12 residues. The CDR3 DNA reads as TGTGCCGGCCAGAAGGATTCCTACGAGCAGTACTTC. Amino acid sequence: CAGQKDSYEQYF.

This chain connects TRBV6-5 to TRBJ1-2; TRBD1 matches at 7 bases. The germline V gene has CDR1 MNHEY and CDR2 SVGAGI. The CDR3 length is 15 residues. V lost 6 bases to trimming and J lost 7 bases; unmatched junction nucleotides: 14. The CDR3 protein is CASRNRDRKTSGYTF. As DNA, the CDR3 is TGTGCCAGCAGGAACCGGGACAGAAAAACGAGTGGCTACACCTTC.

DNA of the CDR3: TGCGCCAGCAGCCAATTGGACTTGATCTCCTACAATGAGCAGTTCTTC. This translates into CASSQLDLISYNEQFF. The V call is TRBV4-1, the J call TRBJ2-1, with D tentatively TRBD2 (5 bases). Trimming left V 2 bases short and J 0 bases short, with 11 bases between. This CDR3 has 16 residues. The V gene's germline CDR1 is MGHRA and CDR2 YSYEKL.

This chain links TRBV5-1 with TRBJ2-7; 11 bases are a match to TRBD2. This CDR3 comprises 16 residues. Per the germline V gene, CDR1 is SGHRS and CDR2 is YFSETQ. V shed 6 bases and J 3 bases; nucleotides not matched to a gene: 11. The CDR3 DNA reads TGCGCCAGCACCTATTCCGGGACTAGCGGCTACTACGAGCAGTACTTC. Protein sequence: CASTYSGTSGYYEQYF.

The CDR3 reads CASSEDSGIAKNIQYF. CDR3 nucleotide sequence: TGTGCCAGCAGTGAAGATTCGGGGATAGCCAAAAACATTCAGTACTTC. The J gene is TRBJ2-4, the V gene TRBV6-1; a weak D match, TRBD2 (5 bases). There are 16 residues in the CDR3. Germline V lookup: CDR1 MNHNS, CDR2 SASEGT. V lost 1 base and J 0 bases, leaving 10 bases between the germline ends.

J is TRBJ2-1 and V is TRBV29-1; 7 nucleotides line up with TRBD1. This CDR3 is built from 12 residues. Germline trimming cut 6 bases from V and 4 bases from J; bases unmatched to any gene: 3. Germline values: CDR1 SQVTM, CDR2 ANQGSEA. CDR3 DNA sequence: TGCAGCGTACAGGGGCGGTACAATGAGCAGTTCTTC. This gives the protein CSVQGRYNEQFF.

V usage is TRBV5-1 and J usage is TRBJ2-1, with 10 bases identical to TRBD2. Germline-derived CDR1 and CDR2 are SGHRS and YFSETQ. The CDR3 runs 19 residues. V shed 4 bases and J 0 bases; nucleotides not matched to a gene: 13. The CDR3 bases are TGCGCCAGCAGCGCTGTCGGAACTAGCGGGACCTCCTCCTACAATGAGCAGTTCTTC. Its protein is CASSAVGTSGTSSYNEQFF.

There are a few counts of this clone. CDR3 sequence (DNA): TGTGCCAGCCAAGGGAGCCTTAACACCGGGGAGCTGTTTTTT. Protein sequence: CASQGSLNTGELFF. J is TRBJ2-2 and V is TRBV6-5; perhaps TRBD2 as D (5 bases). The germline CDR1 and CDR2 sequences are MNHEY and SVGAGI. There are 14 residues in the CDR3. The ends were cut back, 8 bases at V and 2 bases at J, with 12 bases in the middle.

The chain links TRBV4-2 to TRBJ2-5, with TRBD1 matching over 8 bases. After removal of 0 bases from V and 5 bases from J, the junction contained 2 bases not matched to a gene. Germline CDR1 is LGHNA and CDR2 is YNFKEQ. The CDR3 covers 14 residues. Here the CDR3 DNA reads TGTGCCAGCAGCCAAGACAGGGGGCGGGAGACCCAGTACTTC. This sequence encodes CASSQDRGRETQYF.

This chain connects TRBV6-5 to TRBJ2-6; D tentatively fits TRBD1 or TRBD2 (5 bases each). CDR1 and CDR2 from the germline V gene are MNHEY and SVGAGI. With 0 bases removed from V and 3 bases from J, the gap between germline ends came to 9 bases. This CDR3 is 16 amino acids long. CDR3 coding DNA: TGTGCCAGCAGTTACTCGGGGACGGTTGGGGCCAACGTCCTGACTTTC. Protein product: CASSYSGTVGANVLTF.

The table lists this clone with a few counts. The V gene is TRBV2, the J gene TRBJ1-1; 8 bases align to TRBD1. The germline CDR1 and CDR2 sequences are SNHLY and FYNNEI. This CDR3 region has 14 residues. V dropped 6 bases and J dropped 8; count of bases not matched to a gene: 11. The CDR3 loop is CASRRSGQGGEAFF. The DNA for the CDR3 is TGTGCCAGCAGGCGTAGCGGACAGGGAGGAGAAGCTTTCTTT. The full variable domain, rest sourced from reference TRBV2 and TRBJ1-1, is EPEVTQTPSHQVTQMGQEVILRCVPISNHLYFYWYRQILGQKVEFLVSFYNNEISEKSEIFDDQFSVERPDGSNFTLKIRSTKLEDSAMYFCASRRSGQGGEAFFGQGTRLTVV.